The rows below give T cell receptor beta chains drawn from one sample of a study of PD-1 blockade in classical Hodgkin lymphoma. TCRdb keeps only in-frame clones here, not all; method: immunoSEQ multiplex PCR. The repertoire holds around 10,000 clones, 65% to 90% seen once, with 15% in the top ten. Specimen: CD8+ T cells from blood. Receptors were obtained from a human donor with classical Hodgkin lymphoma. CDR3s include the opening cysteine and the closing phenylalanine or tryptophan. Fields, in order: clone size, J gene, V gene, D gene, CDR3 protein, CDR3 DNA. The D gene is left open where the match is weak. The size field is filled for only some rows; it gives once, few, many or a size class.

>NA|TRBJ2-3|TRBV25-1|NA
CASSESGPTDTQYF
TGTGCCAGCAGTGAATCCGGACCCACAGATACGCAGTATTTT
>once|TRBJ2-7|TRBV28|NA
CASSPHGSSYEQYF
TGTGCCAGCAGTCCCCACGGGAGCTCCTACGAGCAGTACTTC
>NA|TRBJ1-1|TRBV6-1|NA
CASSEVVEGGTEAFF
TGTGCCAGCAGTGAAGTGGTGGAGGGGGGCACTGAAGCTTTCTTT
>NA|TRBJ2-3|TRBV7-9|NA
CASSLTDTQYF
TGTGCCAGCAGCTTGACAGATACGCAGTATTTT
>NA|TRBJ2-7|TRBV2|TRBD2
CASSDPRGVGSYEQYF
TGTGCCAGCAGTGACCCGCGGGGGGTAGGCTCCTACGAGCAGTACTTC
>NA|TRBJ1-2|TRBV6-5|NA
CASSSRDWVLYGYTF
TGTGCCAGCAGCTCTAGGGACTGGGTTCTCTATGGCTACACCTTC
>once|TRBJ2-3|TRBV9|TRBD2
CASSSGRAGNRTDTQYF
TGTGCCAGCAGCTCGGGGAGGGCCGGGAACCGCACAGATACGCAGTATTTT
>NA|TRBJ1-2|TRBV28|TRBD1
CASTVRVGTARNNGYTF
TGTGCCAGCACCGTTAGGGTAGGGACAGCGAGAAACAATGGCTACACCTTC
>once|TRBJ2-2|TRBV5-8|TRBD1
CASSPGTANTGELFF
TGTGCCAGCAGCCCTGGGACAGCGAACACCGGGGAGCTGTTTTTT
>NA|TRBJ1-1|TRBV9|NA
CASSVDGGPNTEAFF
TGTGCCAGCAGCGTAGATGGAGGACCGAACACTGAAGCTTTCTTT
>NA|TRBJ2-3|TRBV4-3|TRBD2
CASSQGILAGKDTQYF
TGCGCCAGCAGCCAAGGCATCCTAGCGGGGAAAGATACGCAGTATTTT
>NA|TRBJ2-2|TRBV27|NA
CASGQTGELFF
TGTGCCAGCGGGCAAACCGGGGAGCTGTTTTTT
>NA|TRBJ2-7|TRBV11-3|TRBD2
CASSPRVAGGPPEQYF
TGTGCCAGCAGCCCCCGGGTAGCGGGGGGCCCACCGGAGCAGTACTTC
>NA|TRBJ2-3|TRBV6-6|NA
CASRIAWTDTQYF
TGTGCCAGCAGGATAGCCTGGACAGATACGCAGTATTTT
>NA|TRBJ1-2|TRBV19|TRBD1
CASTRPTTGDGVYGYTF
TGTGCCAGTACCCGGCCAACGACAGGGGATGGCGTCTATGGCTACACCTTC
>NA|TRBJ2-7|TRBV27|NA
CASSRQGGGPREGEQYF
TGTGCCAGCAGTAGACAAGGCGGGGGCCCCAGGGAAGGGGAGCAGTACTTC
>NA|TRBJ2-7|TRBV10-3|TRBD1
CAISGPGTASYEQYF
TGTGCCATCAGCGGACCTGGGACAGCTTCCTACGAGCAGTACTTC